This passage covers 21 T cell receptor beta chains from one sample sequenced in a study of T-cell memory formation after mild COVID-19. TCRdb re-called the 5' RACE reads with MiXCR, one entry per CDR3 protein. The sample holds about 470,000 distinct CDR3 sequences, nearly 25% seen once. The source material was PBMCs or a T cell subset sorted from them (not recorded which). Receptors originate from an adult woman who had mild COVID-19 (a few samples of this study predate the infection). Cell type and time point are not known.

This clonotype was counted only a few times. The chain carries TRBV15 and TRBJ2-5, with 11 bases fitting TRBD2. Germline V CDR1 and CDR2: LNHNV, YYDKDF (reference sequence). V trimming: 2 bases; J trimming: 4 bases; junction bases outside the gene matches: 3. There are 15 residues in the CDR3. CDR3 bases: TGTGCCACCAGCAGACTAGCGGGAGGACGAGAGACCCAGTACTTC. Protein: CATSRLAGGRETQYF. The complete variable domain, with remaining parts taken from reference TRBV15 and TRBJ2-5, reads DAMVIQNPRYQVTQFGKPVTLSCSQTLNHNVMYWYQQKSSQAPKLLFHYYDKDFNNEADTPDNFQSRRPNTSFCFLDIRSPGLGDTAMYLCATSRLAGGRETQYFGPGTRLLVL.

The chain joins TRBV5-1 to TRBJ2-7; TRBD1 agrees at 7 bases. V dropped 2 bases and J dropped 6; count of bases not matched to a gene: 2. CDR1 and CDR2 from the germline V gene are SGHRS and YFSETQ. This CDR3 is 12 amino acids long. The CDR3 DNA reads as TGCGCCAGCAGCTTCGACAGGGTCGAGCAGTACTTC. Translating gives CASSFDRVEQYF.

The rearrangement uses TRBV24-1 and TRBJ2-7; TRBD1 is a possible D gene (5 bases). CDR1 and CDR2 from the germline V gene are KGHDR and SFDVKD. There are 12 residues in the CDR3. V dropped 6 bases and J dropped 6 bases, with 11 bases sitting between them. Written as DNA, the CDR3 is TGTGCCACCAGTCTTGGGGCTGGCGAGCAGTACTTC. Protein sequence: CATSLGAGEQYF.

The sample holds a few counts of this clonotype. The V call is TRBV7-9, the J call TRBJ1-2, with a weak D call TRBD1 (5 bases). Deletions cut 7 bases from V and 2 bases from J, with 11 bases between. The CDR3 spans 13 residues. Germline lookup yields CDR1 SEHNR and CDR2 FQNEAQ (reference sequence). The CDR3, as DNA: TGTGCCAGCACCAGGGATCGGAACTATGGCTACACCTTC. Translating gives CASTRDRNYGYTF. The variable domain in full, completed from reference TRBV7-9 and TRBJ1-2, reads DTGVSQNPRHKITKRGQNVTFRCDPISEHNRLYWYRQTLGQGPEFLTYFQNEAQLEKSRLLSDRFSAERPKGSFSTLEIQRTEQGDSAMYLCASTRDRNYGYTFGSGTRLTVV.

There are many counts of this clonotype. The chain uses TRBV5-4 and TRBJ2-1, with D unresolved. CDR1 SGHNT and CDR2 YYREEE come from the germline V gene (reference sequence). V gave up 4 bases and J gave up 7 bases, with 18 bases separating them. CDR3 length: 15 amino acids. The chain's CDR3 is CASSLPRITRNEQFF. In DNA form, the CDR3 reads TGTGCCAGCAGCCTCCCTCGGATCACGCGTAATGAGCAGTTCTTC.

There are a few counts of this clonotype. The rearrangement joins TRBV27 to TRBJ2-7, with D perhaps matching TRBD1 (6 bases). Germline V gene lookup returns CDR1 MNHEY and CDR2 SMNVEV (reference sequence). V was pared by 8 bases and J by 0 bases, with 20 bases between. The CDR3 has 16 residues. The CDR3 loop reads CASSSTLRGYSYEQYF. CDR3 DNA sequence: TGTGCCAGCTCCTCTACTCTTAGGGGGTACTCCTACGAGCAGTACTTC.

This clonotype was seen a handful of times. The chain links TRBV7-3 to TRBJ2-3; 7 nucleotides agree with TRBD1. The CDR3 is 13 residues long. V shed 3 bases, J shed 4 bases, and the junction held 1 base outside the gene matches. The V gene's germline CDR1 is SGHTA and CDR2 FQGTGA. The CDR3 region is CASSLTGPDTQYF. The CDR3 DNA is TGTGCCAGCAGCTTGACAGGGCCAGATACGCAGTATTTT.

As to this clonotype: The junction departs from the called germline gene at one end, perhaps through a read error. Here the CDR3 reads CASTLGIPGELFF. The CDR3 nucleotides are TGTGCCAGCACCTTAGGGATACCGGGGGAGCTGTTTTTT. The V gene is TRBV7-3, the J gene TRBJ2-2; no definite D call. This CDR3 contains 13 residues. CDR1 is SGHTA and CDR2 is FQGTGA in the germline V gene. The variable domain in full, with the rest retrieved from reference TRBV7-3 and TRBJ2-2, is GAGVSQTPSNKVTEKGKYVELRCDPISGHTALYWYRQSLGQGPEFLIYFQGTGAADDSGLPNDRFFAVRPEGSVSTLKIQRTERGDSAVYLCASTLGIPGELFFGEGSRLTVL.

CDR3 sequence (DNA): TGTGCCAGCAGCCGGACTTGGGGACTAGACCGCGATGAGCAGTTCTTC. It specifies CASSRTWGLDRDEQFF. The chain has TRBV4-2 and TRBJ2-1; TRBD2 matches at 8 bases. Germline CDR1 is LGHNA and CDR2 is YNFKEQ. With 4 bases clipped from V and 8 bases from J, the junction kept 13 bases outside the gene matches. This CDR3 comprises 16 residues.

The CDR3 loop is CASGGGGYYNEQFF. As DNA, the CDR3 is TGTGCCAGCGGGGGGGGAGGGTACTACAATGAGCAGTTCTTC. V is TRBV7-9 and J is TRBJ2-1; 7 nucleotides agree with TRBD2. This CDR3 has 14 amino acids. Germline V gives CDR1 SEHNR, CDR2 FQNEAQ (reference sequence). Trimming removed 8 bases from V and 3 bases from J; junction bases left unmatched: 7.

This clonotype was seen a few times. V is TRBV11-1 and J is TRBJ2-7, with D perhaps TRBD2 (6 bases). Trimming removed 4 bases from V and 1 base from J, with 20 bases in between. This CDR3 has 17 amino acids. The germline V gene has CDR1 SGHAT and CDR2 FQDESV (reference sequence). The CDR3 loop is CASSSHAGNLPSYEQYF. CDR3 coding DNA: TGTGCCAGCAGCTCCCATGCGGGGAACCTACCTTCCTACGAGCAGTACTTC.

In its sample, this clonotype was seen a few times. The CDR3 sequence: CASSSIFGRNTEAFF. CDR3 nucleotide sequence: TGTGCCAGCAGTTCTATATTCGGGCGGAACACTGAAGCTTTCTTT. The chain carries TRBV27 and TRBJ1-1; the D is unclear. Deletions cut 4 bases from V and 1 base from J, with 13 bases between. Germline CDR1 and CDR2: MNHEY and SMNVEV (reference sequence). CDR3 length: 15 amino acids.

The chain recombines TRBV5-6 with TRBJ1-2; no clear D gene. V shed 6 bases and J shed 6 bases, with 15 bases lying between them. This CDR3 spans 13 amino acids. CDR1 is SGHDT and CDR2 is YYEEEE in the germline V gene. The CDR3 coding sequence is TGTGCCAGCAACAAGGCGCTTCATGATGGCTACACCTTC. This translates into CASNKALHDGYTF.

This clonotype was observed a handful of times. This sequence joins TRBV7-2 and TRBJ2-7; D gene unclear. From germline, CDR1 is SGHTA and CDR2 FQGNSA. V lost 6 bases to trimming and J lost 1 base, with 10 bases between them. The CDR3 length is 13 residues. This chain's CDR3 is CASSRLSSYEQYF. CDR3 DNA: TGTGCCAGCAGTCGTCTCAGTTCCTACGAGCAGTACTTC.

This chain links TRBV9 with TRBJ1-2, with D uncertain. V dropped 0 bases and J dropped 7 bases, with 7 bases sitting between them. Germline assignment: CDR1 SGDLS and CDR2 YYNGEE. This CDR3 region has 12 residues. CDR3 protein: CASSVEGRGYTF. CDR3 nucleotide sequence: TGTGCCAGCAGCGTAGAAGGACGTGGCTACACCTTC.

The rearrangement uses TRBV19 and TRBJ2-1; 9 positions match TRBD2. Germline CDR1 LNHDA, CDR2 SQIVND (reference sequence). The CDR3 extends over 15 amino acids. With V trimmed by 6 bases and J by 8 bases, 11 bases remained unmatched. CDR3 residues: CASRPVAGGYHEQFF. The CDR3 nucleotides are TGTGCCAGTAGACCTGTGGCGGGAGGGTACCATGAGCAGTTCTTC. The whole variable domain, filled in from reference TRBV19 and TRBJ2-1, reads DGGITQSPKYLFRKEGQNVTLSCEQNLNHDAMYWYRQDPGQGLRLIYYSQIVNDFQKGDIAEGYSVSREKKESFPLTVTSAQKNPTAFYLCASRPVAGGYHEQFFGPGTRLTVL.

This chain joins TRBV6-2 or TRBV6-3 and TRBJ2-3; perhaps TRBD2 as D (5 bases). The germline CDR1 and CDR2 sequences are MNHEY and SVGEGT. The length of the CDR3 is 14 residues. With 6 bases removed from V and 4 bases from J, the gap between germline ends came to 14 bases. This chain's CDR3 is CASRLVLASDTQYF. The CDR3 coding sequence is TGTGCCAGCAGACTGGTGTTAGCGTCAGATACGCAGTATTTT.

The CDR3 nucleotides are TGTGCCAGCAGCTTAGGGGTAAATGGCTACGAGCAGTACTTC. This gives the protein CASSLGVNGYEQYF. The chain recombines TRBV7-9 with TRBJ2-7; D gene unclear. CDR3 length: 14 residues. Looked up from germline, CDR1 is SEHNR and CDR2 is FQNEAQ (reference sequence). Trimming removed 1 base from V and 3 bases from J, with 10 bases in between.

The chain uses TRBV7-2 and TRBJ1-1; D is possibly TRBD1 (6 bases). Trimming shortened V by 5 bases and J by 1 base, and 14 bases separated the two germline ends. Germline-derived CDR1 and CDR2 are SGHTA and FQGNSA. The CDR3 runs 15 residues. The CDR3 region is CASSGYRAGNTEAFF. As DNA, the CDR3 is TGTGCCAGCAGCGGATACAGGGCTGGGAACACTGAAGCTTTCTTT.

This clonotype was found a few times. One end of the junction varies from germline; a read error may be responsible. The chain joins TRBV7-7 to TRBJ2-5; 8 nucleotides line up with TRBD1. The CDR3 is made up of 17 amino acids. Per germline, CDR1 SSHAT and CDR2 FNYEAQ (reference sequence). As DNA, the CDR3 is TGTGCTAGCAGCTTAGGAACAGGGGGGAAGGAAGGAGAGACCCAGTACTTC. It encodes CASSLGTGGKEGETQYF. The full variable domain, in which reference TRBV7-7 and TRBJ2-5 provide the parts outside the CDR3, is GAGVSQSPRYKVTKRGQDVTLRCDPISSHATLYWYQQALGQGPEFLTYFNYEAQPDKSGLPSDRFSAERPEGSISTLTIQRTEQRDSAMYRCASSLGTGGKEGETQYFGPGTRLLVL.

The chain uses TRBV29-1 and TRBJ2-6; 8 nucleotides match TRBD1. The germline V gene has CDR1 SQVTM and CDR2 ANQGSEA. The length of the CDR3 is 14 residues. V was pared by 7 bases and J by 0 bases, with 2 bases of the junction left unmatched. CDR3 nucleotides: TGCAGCGCTACAGGGGGCTCTGGGGCCAACGTCCTGACTTTC. Its translation is CSATGGSGANVLTF. Based on the CDR3 plus reference TRBV29-1 and TRBJ2-6, the full variable domain is SAVISQKPSRDICQRGTSLTIQCQVDSQVTMMFWYRQQPGQSLTLIATANQGSEATYESGFVIDKFPISRPNLTFSTLTVSNMSPEDSSIYLCSATGGSGANVLTFGAGSRLTVL.